This T cell receptor (beta chain) was sequenced during a study of T cell changes during pregnancy in multiple sclerosis. Trimming cost V 0 bases and J 4 bases, with 7 bases left between them. CDR1 and CDR2 from the germline V gene are SGHRS and YFSETQ. This CDR3 is 14 amino acids long. Profiling relied on immunoSEQ multiplex PCR, and the TCRdb table lists in-frame clones only, not all of them. This sample has some 40,000 clones; around 94% occur once, and the top ten carry over 1.5%. The V and J genes are TRBV5-1 and TRBJ2-2; perhaps TRBD1 as D (6 bases). The TCR comes from a female donor with multiple sclerosis, enrolled in a pregnancy study. This material consisted of peripheral blood, taken in the third trimester of pregnancy. CDR3 loop: CASSLAGATGELFF. CDR3 coding DNA: TGCGCCAGCAGCTTGGCAGGGGCCACCGGGGAGCTGTTTTTT.